Sequencing of this T cell receptor beta chain was carried out in a study of blood T cell repertoires in COVID-19. Study background: Some COVID-19 samples were acute and others convalescent; all came from the United States, Italy and Spain. T cells, B-cell-depleted T cells, or PBMCs supplied cDNA or gDNA.

CDR1 is SNHLY, CDR2 FYNNEI, per germline. Trimming cost V 2 bases and J 7 bases; bases outside gene matches: 10. This CDR3 has 16 amino acids. Study processing details: Reference gene primer amplification gave nucleated cell count estimates. The protocol was immunoSEQ multiplex PCR, while the TCRdb copy is restricted to in-frame clones and leaves out a portion. V and J calls and clone size are copied from that table; D and trimming were computed from the DNA. The table records roughly 80,000 clones, approximately 80% of them present only once. The chain couples TRBV2 to TRBJ1-4; 7 nucleotides line up with TRBD1. The clonotype originates from a human donor in a cohort sampled during active COVID-19. Source material: peripheral blood. The CDR3 nucleotides read TGTGCCAGCAGTGAAACCCGGACAGGAGGGGGTGAAAAACTGTTTTTT. Its protein is CASSETRTGGGEKLFF.